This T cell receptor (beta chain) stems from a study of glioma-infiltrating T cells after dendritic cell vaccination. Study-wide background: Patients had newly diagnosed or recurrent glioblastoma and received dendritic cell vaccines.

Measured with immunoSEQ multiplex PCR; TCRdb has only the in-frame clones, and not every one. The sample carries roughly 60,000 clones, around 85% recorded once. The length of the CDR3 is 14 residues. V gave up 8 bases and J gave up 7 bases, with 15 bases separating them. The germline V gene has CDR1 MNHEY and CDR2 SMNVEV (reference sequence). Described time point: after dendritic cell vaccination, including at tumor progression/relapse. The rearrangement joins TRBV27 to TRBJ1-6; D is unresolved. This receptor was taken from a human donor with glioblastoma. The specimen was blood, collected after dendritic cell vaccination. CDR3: CASHPGGINSPLHF. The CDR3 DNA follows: TGTGCCAGCCACCCGGGAGGGATAAATTCACCCCTCCACTTT.